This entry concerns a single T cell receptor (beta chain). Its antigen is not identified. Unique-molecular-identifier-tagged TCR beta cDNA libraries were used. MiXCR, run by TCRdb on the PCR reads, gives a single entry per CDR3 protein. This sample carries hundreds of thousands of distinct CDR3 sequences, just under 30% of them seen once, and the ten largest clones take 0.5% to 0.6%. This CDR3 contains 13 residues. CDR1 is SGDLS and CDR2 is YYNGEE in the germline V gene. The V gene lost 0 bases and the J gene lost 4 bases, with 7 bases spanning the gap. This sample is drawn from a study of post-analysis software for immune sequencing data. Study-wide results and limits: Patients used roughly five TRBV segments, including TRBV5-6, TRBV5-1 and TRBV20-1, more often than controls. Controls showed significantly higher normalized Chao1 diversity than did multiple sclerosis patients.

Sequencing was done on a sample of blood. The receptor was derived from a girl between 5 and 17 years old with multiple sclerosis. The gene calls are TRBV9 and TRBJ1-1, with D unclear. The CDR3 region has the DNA TGTGCCAGCAGCGTAGCGTTGACCACTGAAGCTTTCTTT. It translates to CASSVALTTEAFF.